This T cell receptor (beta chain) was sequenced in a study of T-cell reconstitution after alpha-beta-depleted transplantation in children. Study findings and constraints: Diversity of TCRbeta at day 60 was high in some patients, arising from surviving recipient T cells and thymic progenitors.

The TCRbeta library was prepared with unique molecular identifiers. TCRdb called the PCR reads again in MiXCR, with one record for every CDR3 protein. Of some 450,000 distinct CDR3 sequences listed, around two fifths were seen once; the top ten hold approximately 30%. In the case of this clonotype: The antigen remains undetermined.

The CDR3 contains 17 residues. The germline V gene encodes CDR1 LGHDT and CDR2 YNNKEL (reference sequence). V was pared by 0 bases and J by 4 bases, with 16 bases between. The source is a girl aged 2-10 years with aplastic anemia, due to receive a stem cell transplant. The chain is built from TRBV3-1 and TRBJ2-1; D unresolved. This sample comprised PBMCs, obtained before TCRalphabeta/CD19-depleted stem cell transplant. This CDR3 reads CASSQDWRAKRYNEQFF. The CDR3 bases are TGTGCCAGCAGCCAAGATTGGAGAGCGAAGAGATACAATGAGCAGTTCTTC.